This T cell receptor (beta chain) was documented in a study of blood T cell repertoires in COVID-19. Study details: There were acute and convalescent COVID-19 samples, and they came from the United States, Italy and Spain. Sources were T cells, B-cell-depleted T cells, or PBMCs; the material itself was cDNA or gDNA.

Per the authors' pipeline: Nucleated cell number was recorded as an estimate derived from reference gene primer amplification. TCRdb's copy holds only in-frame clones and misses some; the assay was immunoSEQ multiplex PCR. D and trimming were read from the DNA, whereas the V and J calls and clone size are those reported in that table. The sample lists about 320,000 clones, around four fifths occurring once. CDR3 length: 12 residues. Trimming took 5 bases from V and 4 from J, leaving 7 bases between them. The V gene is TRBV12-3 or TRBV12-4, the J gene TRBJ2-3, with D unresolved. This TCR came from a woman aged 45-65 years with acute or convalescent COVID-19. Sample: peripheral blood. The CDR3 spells CASSQTADTQYF. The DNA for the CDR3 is TGTGCCAGCAGTCAGACTGCAGATACGCAGTATTTT.